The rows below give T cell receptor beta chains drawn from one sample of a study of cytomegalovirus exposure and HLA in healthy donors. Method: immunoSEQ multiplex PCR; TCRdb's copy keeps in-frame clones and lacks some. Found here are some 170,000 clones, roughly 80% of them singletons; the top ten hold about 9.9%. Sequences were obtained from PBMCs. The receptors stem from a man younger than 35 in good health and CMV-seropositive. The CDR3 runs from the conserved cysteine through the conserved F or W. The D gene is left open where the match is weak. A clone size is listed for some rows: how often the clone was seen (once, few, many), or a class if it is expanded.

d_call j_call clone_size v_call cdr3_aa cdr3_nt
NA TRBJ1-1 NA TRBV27 CASSLARETREAFF TGTGCCAGCAGTTTAGCCAGAGAGACTAGAGAAGCTTTCTTT
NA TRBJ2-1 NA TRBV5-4 CASSLVSTGYGEQFF TGTGCCAGCAGCTTGGTTTCAACAGGGTATGGTGAGCAGTTCTTC
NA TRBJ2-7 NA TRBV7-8 CASSLGRPYEQYF TGTGCCAGCAGCTTGGGCCGCCCCTACGAGCAGTACTTC
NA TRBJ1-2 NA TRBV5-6 CASSLGEYGYTF TGTGCCAGCAGCTTGGGCGAGTATGGCTACACCTTC
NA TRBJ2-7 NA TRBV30 CAWSTGFHQYEQYF TGTGCCTGGTCAACAGGGTTCCATCAATACGAGCAGTACTTC
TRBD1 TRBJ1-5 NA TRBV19 CASSIDRGPSNQPQHF TGTGCCAGTAGTATAGACAGGGGGCCAAGCAATCAGCCCCAGCATTTT
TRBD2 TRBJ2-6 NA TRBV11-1 CASSSGGVGANVLTF TGTGCCAGCAGCTCCGGGGGGGTCGGGGCCAACGTCCTGACTTTC
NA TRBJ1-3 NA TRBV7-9 CASSSTSYSGNTIYF TGTGCCAGCAGCTCTACTTCCTACTCTGGAAACACCATATATTTT
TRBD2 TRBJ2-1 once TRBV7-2 CASSKRGGSYNEQFF TGTGCCAGCAGTAAACGGGGGGGCTCCTACAATGAGCAGTTCTTC
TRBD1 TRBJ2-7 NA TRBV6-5 CASSYSGTGRPYEQYF TGTGCCAGCAGTTACTCAGGGACAGGGCGGCCCTACGAGCAGTACTTC
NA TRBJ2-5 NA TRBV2 CASRRDAPSETQYF TGTGCCAGCAGACGGGATGCCCCTTCGGAGACCCAGTACTTC
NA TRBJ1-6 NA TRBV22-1 CPGSATVRSTNNSPLHF TGTCCTGGGAGCGCAACTGTTCGCTCGACAAATAATTCACCCCTCCACTTT
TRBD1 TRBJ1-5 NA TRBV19 CASSIAGTEGQPQHF TGTGCCAGTAGTATAGCCGGGACAGAGGGACAGCCCCAGCATTTT
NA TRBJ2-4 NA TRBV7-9 CASSSDQGFPKNIQYF TGTGCCAGCAGCTCCGATCAGGGGTTCCCAAAAAACATTCAGTACTTC
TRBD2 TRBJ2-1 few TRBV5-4 CASSGTSGGDNEQFF TGTGCCAGCAGCGGTACTAGCGGGGGAGACAATGAGCAGTTCTTC
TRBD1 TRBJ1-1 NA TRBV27 CASRSRGDRGRGTEAFF TGTGCCAGCAGATCAAGGGGCGACAGGGGAAGGGGGACTGAAGCTTTCTTT
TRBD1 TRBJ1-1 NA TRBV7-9 CASSLEANRGSFF TGTGCCAGCAGCTTAGAGGCAAACAGGGGCTCTTTCTTT
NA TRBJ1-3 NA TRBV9 CASSVGAGSGNTIYF TGTGCCAGCAGCGTAGGGGCCGGCTCTGGAAACACCATATATTTT
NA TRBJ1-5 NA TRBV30 CAWSRGQKTEPQHF TGTGCCTGGAGTCGTGGACAGAAGACCGAGCCCCAGCATTTT
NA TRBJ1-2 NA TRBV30 CASYFRDYGYTF TGTGCCTCCTATTTCAGGGACTATGGCTACACCTTC
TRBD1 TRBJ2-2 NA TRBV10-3 CAISEGQGNTGELFF TGTGCCATCAGTGAGGGACAGGGGAACACCGGGGAGCTGTTTTTT
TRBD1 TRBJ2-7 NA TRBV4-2 CASSPETGQGFQQYF TGTGCCAGCAGCCCGGAGACGGGACAGGGGTTTCAGCAGTACTTC
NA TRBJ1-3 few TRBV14 CASSQGGGRKYF TGTGCCAGCAGCCAAGGTGGAGGCAGGAAATATTTT
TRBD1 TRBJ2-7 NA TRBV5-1 CASSPWDSESYEQYF TGCGCCAGCAGCCCCTGGGACAGTGAGTCCTACGAGCAGTACTTC
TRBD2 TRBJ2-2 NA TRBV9 CASSVSGGDTGELFF TGTGCCAGCAGCGTTAGCGGGGGGGACACCGGGGAGCTGTTTTTT
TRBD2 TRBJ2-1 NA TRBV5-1 CASSLEKLAGGNEQFF TGCGCCAGCAGCTTGGAGAAACTAGCGGGCGGGAATGAGCAGTTCTTC
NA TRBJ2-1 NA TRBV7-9 CASSFSLRSSYNEQFF TGTGCCAGCAGCTTTAGCCTCCGAAGCTCCTACAATGAGCAGTTCTTC
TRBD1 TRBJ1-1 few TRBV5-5 CASSSSRGQGWTEAFF TGTGCCAGCAGCTCCTCTCGGGGACAGGGCTGGACTGAAGCTTTCTTT
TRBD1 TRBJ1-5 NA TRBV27 CASRETGINQPQHF TGTGCCAGCAGGGAGACAGGGATCAATCAGCCCCAGCATTTT
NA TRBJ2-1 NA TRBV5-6 CASSWSNEQFF TGTGCCAGCAGCTGGAGTAATGAGCAGTTCTTC
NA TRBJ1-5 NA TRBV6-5 CASSHREYQPQHF TGTGCCAGCAGTCACCGGGAGTATCAGCCCCAGCATTTT
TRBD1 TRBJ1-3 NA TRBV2 CASSVVATGGNLDTIYF TGTGCCAGCAGTGTCGTGGCGACAGGGGGCAATCTAGACACCATATATTTT
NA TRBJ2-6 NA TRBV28 CASSSQGLGSGANVLTF TGTGCCAGCAGTTCCCAGGGTCTAGGTTCTGGGGCCAACGTCCTGACTTTC
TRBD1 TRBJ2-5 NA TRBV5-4 CASSSGQGALETQYF TGTGCCAGCAGCTCGGGACAGGGGGCCTTGGAGACCCAGTACTTC